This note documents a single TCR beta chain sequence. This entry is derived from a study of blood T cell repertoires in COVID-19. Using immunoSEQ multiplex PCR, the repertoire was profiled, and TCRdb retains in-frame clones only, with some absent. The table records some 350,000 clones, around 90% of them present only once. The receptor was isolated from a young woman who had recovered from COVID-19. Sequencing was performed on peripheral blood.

In DNA, the CDR3 is TGTGCCAGCAGTTGGGGGGACTACCCGGGGAATGAGCAGTTCTTC. Residues: CASSWGDYPGNEQFF. V gene TRBV7-2 combines with J gene TRBJ2-1; 7 nucleotides match TRBD2. The J segment lost 7 bases and the V segment lost 6 bases, leaving 12 bases of the junction unmatched. This CDR3 has 15 residues. Germline CDR1 and CDR2: SGHTA and FQGNSA.